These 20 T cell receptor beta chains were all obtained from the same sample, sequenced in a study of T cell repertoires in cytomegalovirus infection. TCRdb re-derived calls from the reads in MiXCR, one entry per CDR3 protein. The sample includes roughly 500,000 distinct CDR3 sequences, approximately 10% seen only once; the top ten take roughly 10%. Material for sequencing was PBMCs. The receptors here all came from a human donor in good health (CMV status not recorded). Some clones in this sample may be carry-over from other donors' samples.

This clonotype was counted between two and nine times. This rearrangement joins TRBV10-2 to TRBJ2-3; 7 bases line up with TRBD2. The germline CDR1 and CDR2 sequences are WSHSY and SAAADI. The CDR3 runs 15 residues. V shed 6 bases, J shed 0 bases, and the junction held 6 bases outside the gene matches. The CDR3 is CASSEAGTSTDTQYF. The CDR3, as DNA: TGCGCCAGCAGCGAAGCGGGGACTAGCACAGATACGCAGTATTTT.

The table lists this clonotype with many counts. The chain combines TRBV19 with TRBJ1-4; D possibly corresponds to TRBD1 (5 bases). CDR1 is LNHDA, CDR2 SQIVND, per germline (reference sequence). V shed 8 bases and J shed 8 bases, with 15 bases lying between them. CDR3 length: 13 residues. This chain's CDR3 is CASHLGGGEKLFF. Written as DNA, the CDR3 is TGTGCCAGTCACCTCGGGGGAGGAGAAAAACTGTTTTTT.

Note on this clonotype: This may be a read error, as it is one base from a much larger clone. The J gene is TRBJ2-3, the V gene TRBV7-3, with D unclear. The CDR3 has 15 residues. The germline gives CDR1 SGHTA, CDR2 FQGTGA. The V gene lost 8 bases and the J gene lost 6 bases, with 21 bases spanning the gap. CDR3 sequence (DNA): TGTGCCAGCGGCTCCCAACCCTCGCCCGGGGATACGCAGTATTTT. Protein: CASGSQPSPGDTQYF.

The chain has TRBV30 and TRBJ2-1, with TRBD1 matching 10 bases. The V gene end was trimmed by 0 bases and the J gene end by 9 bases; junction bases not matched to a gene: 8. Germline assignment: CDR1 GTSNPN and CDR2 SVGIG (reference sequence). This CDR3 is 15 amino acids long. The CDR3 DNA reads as TGTGCCTGGAGTGTACGTTGGACAGGGGGAACTGAGCAGTTCTTC. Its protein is CAWSVRWTGGTEQFF. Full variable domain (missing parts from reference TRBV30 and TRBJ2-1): SQTIHQWPATLVQPVGSPLSLECTVEGTSNPNLYWYRQAAGRGLQLLFYSVGIGQISSEVPQNLSASRPQDRQFILSSKKLLLSDSGFYLCAWSVRWTGGTEQFFGPGTRLTVL.

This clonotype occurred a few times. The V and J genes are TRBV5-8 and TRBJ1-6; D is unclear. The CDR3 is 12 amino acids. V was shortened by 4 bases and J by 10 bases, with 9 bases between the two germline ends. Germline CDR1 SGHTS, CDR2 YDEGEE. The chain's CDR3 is CASSLLRSPLHF. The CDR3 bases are TGTGCCAGCAGCCTGCTTCGGTCACCCCTCCACTTT.

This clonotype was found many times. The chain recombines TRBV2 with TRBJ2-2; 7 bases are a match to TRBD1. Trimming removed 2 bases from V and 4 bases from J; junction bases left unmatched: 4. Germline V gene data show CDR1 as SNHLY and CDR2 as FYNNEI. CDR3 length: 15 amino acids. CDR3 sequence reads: CASSESQGITGELFF. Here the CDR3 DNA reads TGTGCCAGCAGTGAATCACAGGGGATCACCGGGGAGCTGTTTTTT.

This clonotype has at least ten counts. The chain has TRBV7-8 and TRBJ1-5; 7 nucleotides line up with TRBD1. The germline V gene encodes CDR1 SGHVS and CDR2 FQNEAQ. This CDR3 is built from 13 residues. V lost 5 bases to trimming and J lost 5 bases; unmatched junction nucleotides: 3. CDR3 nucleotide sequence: TGTGCCAGCAGCCCTCAGGGGGATCAGCCCCAGCATTTT. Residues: CASSPQGDQPQHF.

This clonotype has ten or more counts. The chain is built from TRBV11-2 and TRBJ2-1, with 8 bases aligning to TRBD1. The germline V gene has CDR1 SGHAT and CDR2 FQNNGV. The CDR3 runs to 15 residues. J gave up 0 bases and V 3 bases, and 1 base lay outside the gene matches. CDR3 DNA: TGTGCCAGCAGCTTCGGGACAGGCTCCTACAATGAGCAGTTCTTC. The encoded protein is CASSFGTGSYNEQFF.

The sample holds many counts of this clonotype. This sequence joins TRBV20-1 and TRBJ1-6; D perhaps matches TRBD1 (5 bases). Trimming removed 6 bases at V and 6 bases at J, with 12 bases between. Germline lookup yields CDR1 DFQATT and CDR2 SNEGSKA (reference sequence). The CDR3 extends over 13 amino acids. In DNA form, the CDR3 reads TGCAGTGCCCGGAAAGGGGTTAATTCACCCCTCCACTTT. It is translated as CSARKGVNSPLHF.

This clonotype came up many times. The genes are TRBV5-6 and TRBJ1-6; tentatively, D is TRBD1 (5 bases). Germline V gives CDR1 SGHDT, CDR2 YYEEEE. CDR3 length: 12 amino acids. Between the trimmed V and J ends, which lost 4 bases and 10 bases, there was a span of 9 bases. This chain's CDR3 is CASSARQSPLHF. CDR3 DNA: TGTGCCAGCAGCGCCCGACAGTCACCCCTCCACTTT.

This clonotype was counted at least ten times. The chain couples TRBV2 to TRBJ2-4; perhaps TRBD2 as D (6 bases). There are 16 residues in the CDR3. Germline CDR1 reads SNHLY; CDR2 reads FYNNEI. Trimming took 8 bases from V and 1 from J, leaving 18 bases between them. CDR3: CASFPTGGTAKNIQYF. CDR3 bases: TGTGCCAGCTTTCCCACCGGGGGTACGGCCAAAAACATTCAGTACTTC.

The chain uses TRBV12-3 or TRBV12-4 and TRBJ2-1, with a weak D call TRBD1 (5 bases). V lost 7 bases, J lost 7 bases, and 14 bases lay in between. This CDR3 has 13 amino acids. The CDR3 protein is CASTPDRGNEQFF. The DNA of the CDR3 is TGTGCCAGCACCCCAGATAGGGGAAATGAGCAGTTCTTC.

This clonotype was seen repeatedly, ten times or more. Written as DNA, the CDR3 is TGTGCCAGCAGCTTCACAGGAGGGTATGGCTACACCTTC. This sequence encodes CASSFTGGYGYTF. The rearrangement links TRBV12-3 or TRBV12-4 to TRBJ1-2; the D gene is possibly TRBD1 (5 bases). This CDR3 spans 13 amino acids. V lost 6 bases to trimming and J lost 5 bases, with 13 bases between them.

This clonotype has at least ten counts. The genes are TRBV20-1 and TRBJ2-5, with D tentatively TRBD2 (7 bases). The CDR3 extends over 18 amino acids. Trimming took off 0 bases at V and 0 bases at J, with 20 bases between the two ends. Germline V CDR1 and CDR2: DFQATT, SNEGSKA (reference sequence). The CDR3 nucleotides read TGCAGTGCTAGAGAAGCGGGCGGGGGCTCCCTGAACCAAGAGACCCAGTACTTC. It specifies CSAREAGGGSLNQETQYF.

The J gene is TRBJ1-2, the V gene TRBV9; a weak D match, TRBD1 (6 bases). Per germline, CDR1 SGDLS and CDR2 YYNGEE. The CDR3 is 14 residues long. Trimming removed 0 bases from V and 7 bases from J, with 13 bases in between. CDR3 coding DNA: TGTGCCAGCAGCGTAGAAACCCCAGGGGCTGGCTACACCTTC. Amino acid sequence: CASSVETPGAGYTF.

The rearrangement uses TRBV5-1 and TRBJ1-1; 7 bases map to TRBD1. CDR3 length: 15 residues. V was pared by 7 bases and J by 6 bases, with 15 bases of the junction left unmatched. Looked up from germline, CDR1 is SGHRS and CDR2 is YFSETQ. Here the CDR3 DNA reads TGCGCCAGCCATACAGGGGTCGCAGGATTGGCTGAAGCTTTCTTT. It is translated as CASHTGVAGLAEAFF.

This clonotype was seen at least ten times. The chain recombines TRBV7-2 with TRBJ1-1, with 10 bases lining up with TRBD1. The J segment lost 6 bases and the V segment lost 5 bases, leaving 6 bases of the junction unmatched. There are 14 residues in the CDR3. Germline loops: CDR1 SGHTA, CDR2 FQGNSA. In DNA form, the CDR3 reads TGTGCCAGCAGCCCACGACAGGGGGCCTCTGAAGCTTTCTTT. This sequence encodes CASSPRQGASEAFF. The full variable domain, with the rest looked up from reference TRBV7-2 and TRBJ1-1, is GAGVSQSPSNKVTEKGKDVELRCDPISGHTALYWYRQSLGQGLEFLIYFQGNSAPDKSGLPSDRFSAERTGGSVSTLTIQRTQQEDSAVYLCASSPRQGASEAFFGQGTRLTVV.

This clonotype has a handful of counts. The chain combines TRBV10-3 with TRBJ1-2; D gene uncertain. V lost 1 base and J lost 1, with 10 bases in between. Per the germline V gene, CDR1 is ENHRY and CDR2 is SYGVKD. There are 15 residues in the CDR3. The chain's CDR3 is CAISEYTGSNYGYTF. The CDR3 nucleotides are TGTGCCATCAGTGAGTACACCGGGAGTAACTATGGCTACACCTTC.

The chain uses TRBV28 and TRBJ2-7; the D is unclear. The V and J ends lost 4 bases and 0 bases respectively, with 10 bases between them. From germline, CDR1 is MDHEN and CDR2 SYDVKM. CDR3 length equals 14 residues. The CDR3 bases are TGTGCCAGCAGTTCGCTGAGTAGCTCCTACGAGCAGTACTTC. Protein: CASSSLSSSYEQYF.

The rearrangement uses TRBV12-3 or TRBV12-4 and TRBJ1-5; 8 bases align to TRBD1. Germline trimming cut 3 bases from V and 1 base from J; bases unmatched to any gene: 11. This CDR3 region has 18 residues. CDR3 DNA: TGTGCCAGCAGTTTGAGGACAGGGACCTCAACGAGCAATCAGCCCCAGCATTTT. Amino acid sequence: CASSLRTGTSTSNQPQHF.